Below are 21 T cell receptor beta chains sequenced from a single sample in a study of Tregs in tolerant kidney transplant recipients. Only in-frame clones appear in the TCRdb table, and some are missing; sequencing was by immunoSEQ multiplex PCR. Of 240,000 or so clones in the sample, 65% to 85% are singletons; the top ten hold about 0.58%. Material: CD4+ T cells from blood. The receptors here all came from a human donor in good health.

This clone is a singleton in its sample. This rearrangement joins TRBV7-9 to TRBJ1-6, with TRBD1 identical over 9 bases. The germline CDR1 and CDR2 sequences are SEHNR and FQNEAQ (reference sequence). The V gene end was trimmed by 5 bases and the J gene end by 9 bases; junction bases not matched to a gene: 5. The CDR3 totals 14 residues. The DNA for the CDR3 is TGTGCCAGCAGCGTGCCGGGACAGGGTTCACCCCTCCACTTT. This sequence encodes CASSVPGQGSPLHF.

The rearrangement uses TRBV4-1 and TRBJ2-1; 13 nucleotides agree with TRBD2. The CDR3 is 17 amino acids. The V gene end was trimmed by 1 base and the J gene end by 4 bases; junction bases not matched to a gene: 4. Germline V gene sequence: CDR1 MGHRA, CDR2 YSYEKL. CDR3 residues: CASSQVRTSGSYNEQFF. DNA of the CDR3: TGCGCCAGCAGCCAAGTCCGGACTAGCGGGAGTTACAATGAGCAGTTCTTC.

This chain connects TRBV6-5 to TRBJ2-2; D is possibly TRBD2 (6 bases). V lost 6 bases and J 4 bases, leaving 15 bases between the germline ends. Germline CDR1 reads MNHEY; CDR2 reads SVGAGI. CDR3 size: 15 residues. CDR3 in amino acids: CASRPGLARTGELFF. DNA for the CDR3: TGTGCCAGCAGGCCGGGACTGGCCCGCACCGGGGAGCTGTTTTTT.

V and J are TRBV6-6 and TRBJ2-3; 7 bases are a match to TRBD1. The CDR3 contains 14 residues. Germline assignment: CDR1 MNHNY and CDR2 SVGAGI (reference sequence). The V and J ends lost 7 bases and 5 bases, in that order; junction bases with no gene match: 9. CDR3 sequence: CASTYRGRRDTQYF. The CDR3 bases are TGTGCCAGCACCTACAGGGGAAGGAGAGATACGCAGTATTTT.

The CDR3 coding sequence is TGTGCCTGGGGCAGGGGGGTGACTGAAGCTTTCTTT. Encoded protein: CAWGRGVTEAFF. V is TRBV30 and J is TRBJ1-1; 7 bases are shared with TRBD1. The V segment lost 5 bases and the J segment 5 bases; nucleotides outside the gene matches: 5. Per germline, CDR1 GTSNPN and CDR2 SVGIG (reference sequence). This CDR3 contains 12 residues.

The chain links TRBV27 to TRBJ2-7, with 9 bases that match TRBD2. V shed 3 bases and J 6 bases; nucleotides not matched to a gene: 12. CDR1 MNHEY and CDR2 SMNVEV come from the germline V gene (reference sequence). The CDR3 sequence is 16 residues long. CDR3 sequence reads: CASSFRRGGRRFEQYF. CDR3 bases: TGTGCCAGCAGTTTCCGGCGGGGGGGACGAAGGTTCGAGCAGTACTTC.

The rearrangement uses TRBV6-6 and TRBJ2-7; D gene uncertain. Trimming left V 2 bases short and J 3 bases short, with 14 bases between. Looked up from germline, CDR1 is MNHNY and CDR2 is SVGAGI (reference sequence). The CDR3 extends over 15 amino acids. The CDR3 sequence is CASSYGSGSSYEQYF. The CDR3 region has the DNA TGTGCCAGCAGTTACGGTAGTGGCAGCAGCTACGAGCAGTACTTC.

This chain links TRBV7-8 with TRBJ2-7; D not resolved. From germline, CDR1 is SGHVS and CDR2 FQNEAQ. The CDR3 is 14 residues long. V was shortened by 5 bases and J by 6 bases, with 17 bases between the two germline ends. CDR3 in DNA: TGTGCCAGCAGCCCCTGGACCTCGCCCCGCGAGCAGTACTTC. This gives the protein CASSPWTSPREQYF.

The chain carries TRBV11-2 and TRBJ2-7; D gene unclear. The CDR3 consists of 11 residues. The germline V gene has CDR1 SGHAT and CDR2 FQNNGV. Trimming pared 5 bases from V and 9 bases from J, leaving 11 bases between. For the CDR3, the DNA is TGTGCCAGCAGCGCCCCCCTCTTGCAGTACTTC. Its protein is CASSAPLLQYF.

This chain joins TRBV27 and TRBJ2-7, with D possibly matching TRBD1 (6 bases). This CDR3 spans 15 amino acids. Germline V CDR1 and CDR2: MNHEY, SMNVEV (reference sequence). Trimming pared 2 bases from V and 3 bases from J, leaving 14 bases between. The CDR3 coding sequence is TGTGCCAGCAGTTTAAACGGGGTAGGGGGCTACGAGCAGTACTTC. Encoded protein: CASSLNGVGGYEQYF.

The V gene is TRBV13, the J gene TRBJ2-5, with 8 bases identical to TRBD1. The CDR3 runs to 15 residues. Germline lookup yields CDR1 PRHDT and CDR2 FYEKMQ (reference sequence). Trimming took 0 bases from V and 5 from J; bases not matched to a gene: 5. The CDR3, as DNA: TGTGCCAGCAGCTTAGGGGCGGACAGGGCGGAGACCCAGTACTTC. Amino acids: CASSLGADRAETQYF.

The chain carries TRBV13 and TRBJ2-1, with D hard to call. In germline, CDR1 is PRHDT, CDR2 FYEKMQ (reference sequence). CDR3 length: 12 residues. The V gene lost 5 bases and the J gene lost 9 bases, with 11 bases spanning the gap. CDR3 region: CASSLSVGEQFF. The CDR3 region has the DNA TGTGCCAGCAGCCTGTCCGTGGGTGAGCAGTTCTTC.

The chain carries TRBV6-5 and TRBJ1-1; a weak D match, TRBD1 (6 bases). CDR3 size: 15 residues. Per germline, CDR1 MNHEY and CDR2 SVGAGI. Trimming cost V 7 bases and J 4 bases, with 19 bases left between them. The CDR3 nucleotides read TGTGCCAGCATAAGGGGGGGGCGCAAAGGCACTGAAGCTTTCTTT. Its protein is CASIRGGRKGTEAFF.

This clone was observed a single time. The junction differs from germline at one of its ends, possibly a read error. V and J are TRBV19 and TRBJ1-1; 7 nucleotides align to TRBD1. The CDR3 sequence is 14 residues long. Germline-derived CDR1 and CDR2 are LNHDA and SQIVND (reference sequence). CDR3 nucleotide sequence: TGTGCCAGTACCCTGGAGACAGGGAACCCTGAAGCTTTCTTT. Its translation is CASTLETGNPEAFF. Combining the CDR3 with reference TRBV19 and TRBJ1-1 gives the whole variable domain DGGITQSPKYLFRKEGQNVTLSCEQNLNHDAMYWYRQDPGQGLRLIYYSQIVNDFQKGDIAEGYSVSREKKESFPLTVTSAQKNPTAFYLCASTLETGNPEAFFGQGTRLTVV.

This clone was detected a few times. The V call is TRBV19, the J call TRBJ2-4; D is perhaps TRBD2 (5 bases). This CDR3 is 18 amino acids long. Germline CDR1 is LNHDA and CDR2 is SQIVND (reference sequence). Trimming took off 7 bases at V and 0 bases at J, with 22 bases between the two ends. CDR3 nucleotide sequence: TGTGCCAGTAATCTCCGTCCCGCGGGCGGTGGAGCCAAAAACATTCAGTACTTC. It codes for CASNLRPAGGGAKNIQYF.

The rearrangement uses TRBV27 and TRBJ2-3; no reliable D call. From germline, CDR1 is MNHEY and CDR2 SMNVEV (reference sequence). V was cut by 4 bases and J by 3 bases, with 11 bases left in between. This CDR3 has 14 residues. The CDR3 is CASSSSSGTDTQYF. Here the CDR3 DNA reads TGTGCCAGCAGTTCAAGTTCGGGTACAGATACGCAGTATTTT.

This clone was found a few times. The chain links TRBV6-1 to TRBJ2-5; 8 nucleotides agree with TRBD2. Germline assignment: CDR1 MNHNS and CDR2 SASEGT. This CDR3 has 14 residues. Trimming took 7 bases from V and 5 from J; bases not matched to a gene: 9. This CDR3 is CASIRTGGRETQYF. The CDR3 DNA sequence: TGTGCCAGCATTCGGACGGGGGGGCGTGAGACCCAGTACTTC.

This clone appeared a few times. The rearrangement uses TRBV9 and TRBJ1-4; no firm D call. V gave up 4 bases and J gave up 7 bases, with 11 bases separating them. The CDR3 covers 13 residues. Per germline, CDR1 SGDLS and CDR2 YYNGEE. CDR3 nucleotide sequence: TGTGCCAGCAGCCCCCCCCAGGTTGAAAAACTGTTTTTT. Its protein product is CASSPPQVEKLFF.

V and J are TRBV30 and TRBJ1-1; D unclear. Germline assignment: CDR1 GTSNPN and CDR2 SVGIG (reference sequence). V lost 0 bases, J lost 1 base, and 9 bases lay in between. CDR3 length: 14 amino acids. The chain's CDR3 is CAWSVGGPNTEAFF. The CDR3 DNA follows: TGTGCCTGGAGTGTAGGTGGGCCGAACACTGAAGCTTTCTTT.

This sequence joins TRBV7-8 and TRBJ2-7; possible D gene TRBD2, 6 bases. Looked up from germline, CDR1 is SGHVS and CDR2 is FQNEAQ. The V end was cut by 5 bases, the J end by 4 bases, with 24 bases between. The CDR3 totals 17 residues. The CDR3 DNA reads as TGTGCCAGCAGCATTATCAAGTGGGGGGTCGGGGCGTACGAGCAGTACTTC. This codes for CASSIIKWGVGAYEQYF.

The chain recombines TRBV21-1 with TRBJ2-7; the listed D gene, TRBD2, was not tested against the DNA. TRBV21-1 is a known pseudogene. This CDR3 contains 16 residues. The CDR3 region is CASRDPPGEGKYGQYF. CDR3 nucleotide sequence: TGTGCCAGCCGAGACCCCCCCGGGGAGGGAAAGTACGGGCAGTACTTC.